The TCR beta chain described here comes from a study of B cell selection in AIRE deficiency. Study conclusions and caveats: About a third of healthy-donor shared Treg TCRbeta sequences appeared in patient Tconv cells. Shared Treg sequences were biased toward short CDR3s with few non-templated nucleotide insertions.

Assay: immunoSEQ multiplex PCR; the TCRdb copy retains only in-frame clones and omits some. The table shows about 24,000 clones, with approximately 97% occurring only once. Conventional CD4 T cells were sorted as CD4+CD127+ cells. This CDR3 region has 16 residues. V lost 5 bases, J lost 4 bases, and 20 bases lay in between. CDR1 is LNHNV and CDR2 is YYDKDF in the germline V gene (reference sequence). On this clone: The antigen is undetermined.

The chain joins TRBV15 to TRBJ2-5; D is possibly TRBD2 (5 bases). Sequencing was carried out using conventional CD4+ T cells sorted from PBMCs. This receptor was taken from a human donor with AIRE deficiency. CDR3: CATSVRQPRGGETQYF. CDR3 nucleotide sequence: TGTGCCACCAGCGTCCGACAACCCCGAGGAGGAGAGACCCAGTACTTC.